The clone carrying this TCR beta chain turned up a few times. Its antigen is currently unknown. This CDR3 region has 16 residues. Trimming at V came to 6 bases and at J to 4 bases, leaving 10 bases not matched to a gene. The germline V gene has CDR1 MNHNS and CDR2 SASEGT. Libraries of TCR beta came from iRepertoire HTBI primers plus Arm-PCR of CDR3 regions. TCRdb itself ran the multiplex PCR reads through MiXCR, one entry per CDR3 protein. The sample includes about 400,000 distinct CDR3 sequences, roughly 15% of them seen just once. The data stem from a study of regulatory T cells in long-lasting Graves disease. Broader study findings: Persistent cases favored TRBV28, TRBJ1-2 and TRBJ2-5.

As to time point: newly diagnosed GD, antithyroid drugs for less than 3 months. From PBMCs, RNA was extracted and then used to make the TCR library. These data were also filed under a second study, of T cells in Graves' hyperthyroidism and ophthalmopathy. As reported in that work: Participants, patients aged 18 to 65, had newly diagnosed hyperthyroidism with a duration under 2 months.

The receptor was derived from a young woman with Graves disease. This chain connects TRBV6-1 to TRBJ1-1; 11 bases align to TRBD1. The sample in question was peripheral blood mononuclear cells (PBMCs), obtained at new diagnosis, from a patient treated with antithyroid drugs. The CDR3 loop is CASRRGDGTGGTEAFF. CDR3 bases: TGTGCCAGCAGAAGAGGCGATGGGACAGGGGGCACTGAAGCTTTCTTT.